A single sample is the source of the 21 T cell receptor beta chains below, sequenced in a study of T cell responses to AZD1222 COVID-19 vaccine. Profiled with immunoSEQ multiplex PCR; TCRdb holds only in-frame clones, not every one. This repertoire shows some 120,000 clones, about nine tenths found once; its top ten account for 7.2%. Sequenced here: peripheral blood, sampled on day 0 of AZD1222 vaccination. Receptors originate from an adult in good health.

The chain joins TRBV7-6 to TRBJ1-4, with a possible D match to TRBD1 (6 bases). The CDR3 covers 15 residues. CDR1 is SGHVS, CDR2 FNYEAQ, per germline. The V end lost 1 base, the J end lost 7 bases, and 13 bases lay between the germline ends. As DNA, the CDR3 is TGTGCCAGCAGCTTAGATACCAGGGGCGGTGAAAAACTGTTTTTT. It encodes CASSLDTRGGEKLFF.

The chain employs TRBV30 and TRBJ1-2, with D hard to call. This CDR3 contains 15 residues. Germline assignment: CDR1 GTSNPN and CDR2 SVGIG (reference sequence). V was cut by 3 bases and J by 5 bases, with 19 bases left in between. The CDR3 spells CAWRQGPGREYGYTF. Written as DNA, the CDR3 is TGTGCCTGGAGGCAAGGCCCGGGGAGAGAATATGGCTACACCTTC.

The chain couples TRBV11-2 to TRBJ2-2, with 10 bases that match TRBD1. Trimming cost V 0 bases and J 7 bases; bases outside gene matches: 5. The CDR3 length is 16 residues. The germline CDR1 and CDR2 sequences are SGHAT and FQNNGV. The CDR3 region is CASSLDGTGVVGELFF. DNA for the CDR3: TGTGCCAGCAGCTTAGATGGGACAGGGGTAGTCGGGGAGCTGTTTTTT.

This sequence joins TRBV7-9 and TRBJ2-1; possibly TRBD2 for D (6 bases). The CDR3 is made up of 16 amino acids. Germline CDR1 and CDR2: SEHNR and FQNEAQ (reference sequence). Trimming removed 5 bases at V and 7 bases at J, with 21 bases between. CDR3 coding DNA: TGTGCCAGCAGCCCCACCGGGACTGACCGTCCGAATGAGCAGTTCTTC. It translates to CASSPTGTDRPNEQFF.

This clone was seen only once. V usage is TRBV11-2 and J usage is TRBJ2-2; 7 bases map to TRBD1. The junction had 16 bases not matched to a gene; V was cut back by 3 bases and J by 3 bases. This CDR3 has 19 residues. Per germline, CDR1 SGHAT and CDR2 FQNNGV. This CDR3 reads CASSFPRTGAIGHTGELFF. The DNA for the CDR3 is TGTGCCAGCAGCTTTCCTCGGACAGGCGCTATTGGACACACCGGGGAGCTGTTTTTT.

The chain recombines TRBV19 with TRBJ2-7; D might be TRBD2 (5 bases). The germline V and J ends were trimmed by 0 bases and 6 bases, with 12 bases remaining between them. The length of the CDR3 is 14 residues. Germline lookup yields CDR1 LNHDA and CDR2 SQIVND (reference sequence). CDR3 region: CASSIELVSSEQYF. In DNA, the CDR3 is TGTGCCAGTAGTATAGAACTAGTTTCTTCCGAGCAGTACTTC.

The CDR3 DNA sequence: TGTGCCAGCAGCCAAGACCTCAGTCTAGCGGGAGTGGAGACCCAGTACTTC. It translates to CASSQDLSLAGVETQYF. The rearrangement joins TRBV3-1 (or the pseudogene TRBV3-2) to TRBJ2-5, with TRBD2 identical over 10 bases. Germline V gives CDR1 LGHDT, CDR2 YNNKEL (reference sequence). The CDR3 covers 17 residues. Trimming cost V 0 bases and J 5 bases; bases outside gene matches: 9.

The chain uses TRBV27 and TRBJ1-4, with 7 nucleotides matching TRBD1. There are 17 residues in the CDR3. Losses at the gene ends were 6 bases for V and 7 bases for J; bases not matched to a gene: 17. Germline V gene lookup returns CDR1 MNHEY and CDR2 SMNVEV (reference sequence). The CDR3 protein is CASSRNPPTGWGEKLFF. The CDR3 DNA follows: TGTGCCAGCAGCCGTAACCCCCCGACAGGGTGGGGTGAAAAACTGTTTTTT.

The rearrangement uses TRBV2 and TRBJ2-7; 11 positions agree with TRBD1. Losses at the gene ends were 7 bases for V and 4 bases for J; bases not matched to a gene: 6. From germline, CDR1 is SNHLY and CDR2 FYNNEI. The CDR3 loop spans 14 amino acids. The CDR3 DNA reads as TGTGCCAGCACGGACAGGGGGCGCGGGTACGAGCAGTACTTC. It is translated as CASTDRGRGYEQYF.

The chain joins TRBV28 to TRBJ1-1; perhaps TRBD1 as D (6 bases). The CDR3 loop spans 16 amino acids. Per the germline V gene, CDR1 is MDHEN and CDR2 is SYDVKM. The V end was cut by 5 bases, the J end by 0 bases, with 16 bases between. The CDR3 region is CASSTLLTGVNTEAFF. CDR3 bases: TGTGCCAGCAGTACTCTACTGACAGGCGTGAACACTGAAGCTTTCTTT.

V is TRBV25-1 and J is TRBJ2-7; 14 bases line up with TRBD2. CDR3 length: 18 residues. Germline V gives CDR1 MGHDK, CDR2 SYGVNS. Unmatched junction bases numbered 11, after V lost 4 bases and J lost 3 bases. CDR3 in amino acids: CASSGGLAGDRLDYEQYF. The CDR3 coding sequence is TGTGCCAGCAGTGGGGGACTAGCGGGAGACCGGCTGGACTACGAGCAGTACTTC.

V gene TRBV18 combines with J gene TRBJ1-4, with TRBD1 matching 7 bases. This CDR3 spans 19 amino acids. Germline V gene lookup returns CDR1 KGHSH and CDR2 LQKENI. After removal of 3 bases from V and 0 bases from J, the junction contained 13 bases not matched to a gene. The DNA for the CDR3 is TGTGCCAGCTCACCCTTTACCGGGACAGCCGCTGCAACTAATGAAAAACTGTTTTTT. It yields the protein CASSPFTGTAAATNEKLFF.

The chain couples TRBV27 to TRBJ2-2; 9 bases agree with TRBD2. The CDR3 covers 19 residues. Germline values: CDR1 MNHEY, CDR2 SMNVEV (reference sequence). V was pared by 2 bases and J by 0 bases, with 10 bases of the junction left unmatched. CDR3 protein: CASSLLPPGLAANTGELFF. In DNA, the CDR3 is TGTGCCAGCAGTTTACTGCCTCCGGGACTAGCCGCGAACACCGGGGAGCTGTTTTTT.

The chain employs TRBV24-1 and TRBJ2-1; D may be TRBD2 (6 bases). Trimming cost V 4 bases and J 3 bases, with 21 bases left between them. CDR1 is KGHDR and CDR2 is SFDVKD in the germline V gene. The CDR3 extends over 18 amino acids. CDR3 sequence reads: CATSDVGRSVADYNEQFF. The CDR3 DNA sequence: TGTGCCACCAGTGACGTAGGAAGGTCGGTAGCGGACTACAATGAGCAGTTCTTC.

CDR3 region: CASSRVRGTEAFF. As DNA, the CDR3 is TGTGCCAGCAGCAGGGTCCGAGGGACTGAAGCTTTCTTT. The rearrangement links TRBV28 to TRBJ1-1; a weak D match, TRBD1 (5 bases). The CDR3 has 13 residues. In germline, CDR1 is MDHEN, CDR2 SYDVKM. Trimming took 6 bases from V and 5 from J, leaving 13 bases between them.

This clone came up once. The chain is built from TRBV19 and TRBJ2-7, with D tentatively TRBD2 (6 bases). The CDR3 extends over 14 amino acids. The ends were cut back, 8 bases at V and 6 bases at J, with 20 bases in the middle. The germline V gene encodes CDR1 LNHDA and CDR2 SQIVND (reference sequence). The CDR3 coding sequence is TGTGCCAGTCAGCGTTTTTCGGGAGCTTTCGAGCAGTACTTC. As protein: CASQRFSGAFEQYF.

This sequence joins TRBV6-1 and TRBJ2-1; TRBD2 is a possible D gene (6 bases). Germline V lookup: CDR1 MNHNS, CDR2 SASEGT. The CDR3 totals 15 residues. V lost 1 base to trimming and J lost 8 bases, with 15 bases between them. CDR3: CASSEEPSVYYEQFF. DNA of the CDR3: TGTGCCAGCAGTGAAGAACCTAGCGTCTATTATGAGCAGTTCTTC.

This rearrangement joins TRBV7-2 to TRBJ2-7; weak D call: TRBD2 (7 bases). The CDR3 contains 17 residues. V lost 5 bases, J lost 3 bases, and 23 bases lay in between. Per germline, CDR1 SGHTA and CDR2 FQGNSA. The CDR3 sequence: CASSPRAGGGTHYEQYF. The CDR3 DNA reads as TGTGCCAGCAGCCCCCGAGCTGGGGGGGGCACCCACTACGAGCAGTACTTC.

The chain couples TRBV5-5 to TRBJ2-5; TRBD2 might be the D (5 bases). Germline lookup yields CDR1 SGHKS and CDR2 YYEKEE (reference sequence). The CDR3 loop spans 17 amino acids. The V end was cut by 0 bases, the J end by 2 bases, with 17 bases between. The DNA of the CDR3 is TGTGCCAGCAGCTTGGGACCGGTAACTAGATCACAAGAGACCCAGTACTTC. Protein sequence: CASSLGPVTRSQETQYF.

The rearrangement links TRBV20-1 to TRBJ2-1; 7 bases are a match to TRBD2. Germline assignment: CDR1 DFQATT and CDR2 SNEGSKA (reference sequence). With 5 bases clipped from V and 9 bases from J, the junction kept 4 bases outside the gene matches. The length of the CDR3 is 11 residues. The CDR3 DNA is TGCAGTGCTCGGGGCGGGGGTGAGCAGTTCTTC. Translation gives CSARGGGEQFF.

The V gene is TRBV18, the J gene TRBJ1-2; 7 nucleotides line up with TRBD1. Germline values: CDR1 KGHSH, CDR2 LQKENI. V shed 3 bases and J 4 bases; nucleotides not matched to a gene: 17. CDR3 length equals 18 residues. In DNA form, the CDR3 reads TGTGCCAGCTCACCGATCGGGACAGTGGGAACGGATTTCTATGGCTACACCTTC. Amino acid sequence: CASSPIGTVGTDFYGYTF. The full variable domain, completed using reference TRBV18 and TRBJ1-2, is NAGVMQNPRHLVRRRGQEARLRCSPMKGHSHVYWYRQLPEEGLKFMVYLQKENIIDESGMPKERFSAEFPKEGPSILRIQQVVRGDSAAYFCASSPIGTVGTDFYGYTFGSGTRLTVV.